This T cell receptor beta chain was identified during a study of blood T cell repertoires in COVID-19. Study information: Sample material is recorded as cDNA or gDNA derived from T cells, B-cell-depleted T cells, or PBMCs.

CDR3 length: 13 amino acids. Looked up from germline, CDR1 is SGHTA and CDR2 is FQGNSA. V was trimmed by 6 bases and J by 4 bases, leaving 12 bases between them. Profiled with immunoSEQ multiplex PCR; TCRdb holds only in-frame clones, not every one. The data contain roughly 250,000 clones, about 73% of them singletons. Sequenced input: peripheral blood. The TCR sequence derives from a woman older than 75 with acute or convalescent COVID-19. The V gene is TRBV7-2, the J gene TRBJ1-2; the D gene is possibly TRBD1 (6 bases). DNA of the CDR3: TGTGCCAGCAGTCCAGGGGTTTTCTATGGCTACACCTTC. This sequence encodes CASSPGVFYGYTF. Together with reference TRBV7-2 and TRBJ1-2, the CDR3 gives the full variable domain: GAGVSQSPSNKVTEKGKDVELRCDPISGHTALYWYRQSLGQGLEFLIYFQGNSAPDKSGLPSDRFSAERTGGSVSTLTIQRTQQEDSAVYLCASSPGVFYGYTFGSGTRLTVV.